This T cell receptor (beta chain) was sequenced during a study of cytomegalovirus exposure and HLA in healthy donors. The CDR3 is made up of 16 amino acids. V was clipped by 6 bases and J by 0 bases; unmatched bases: 7. CDR1 SGHTA and CDR2 FQGTGA come from the germline V gene. Generated by immunoSEQ multiplex PCR, the TCRdb table keeps only in-frame clones and is missing some. The sample shows about 110,000 clones, roughly 89% of them seen only once. Sequences were obtained from PBMCs. The receptor was derived from a woman in her late teens or twenties in good health and CMV-seronegative. The V and J genes are TRBV7-3 and TRBJ1-5, with TRBD1 identical over 8 bases. CDR3 sequence (DNA): TGTGCCAGCAGTTCAGGGGGCGGGGATAGCAATCAGCCCCAGCATTTT. This sequence encodes CASSSGGGDSNQPQHF.